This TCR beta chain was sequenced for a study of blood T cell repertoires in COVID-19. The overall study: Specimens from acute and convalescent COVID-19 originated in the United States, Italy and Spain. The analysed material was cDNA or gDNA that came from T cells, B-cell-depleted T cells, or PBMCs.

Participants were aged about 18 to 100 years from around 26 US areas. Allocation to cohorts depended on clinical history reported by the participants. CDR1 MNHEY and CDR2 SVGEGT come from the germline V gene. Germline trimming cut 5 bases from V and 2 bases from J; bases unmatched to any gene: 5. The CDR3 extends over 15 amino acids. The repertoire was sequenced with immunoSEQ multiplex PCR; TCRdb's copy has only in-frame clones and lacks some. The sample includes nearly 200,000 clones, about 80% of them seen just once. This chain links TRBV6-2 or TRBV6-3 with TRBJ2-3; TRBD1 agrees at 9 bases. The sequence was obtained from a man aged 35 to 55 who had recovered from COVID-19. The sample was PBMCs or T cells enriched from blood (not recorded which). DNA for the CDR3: TGTGCCAGCAGTAAACAGGGGGCGAACACAGATACGCAGTATTTT. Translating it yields CASSKQGANTDTQYF.